This T cell receptor (beta chain) was identified in a study of blood T cell repertoires in COVID-19. Produced via immunoSEQ multiplex PCR; TCRdb's table is partial and in-frame only. The repertoire holds roughly 230,000 clones, 84% seen once, with 8% to 11% in the top ten. CDR3 length: 14 amino acids. The germline V gene has CDR1 SSHAT and CDR2 FNYEAQ (reference sequence). In regard to this clone: One end of the junction varies from germline; a read error may be responsible.

The receptor was isolated from a woman older than 75 with COVID-19, enrolled during active disease. Sequenced material: peripheral blood. V gene TRBV7-7 combines with J gene TRBJ2-5; 7 bases align to TRBD1. CDR3: CASSSTQGQETQYF. The CDR3 DNA is TGTGCTAGCAGCTCTACACAGGGGCAAGAGACCCAGTACTTC.